The 26 T cell receptor beta chains given below trace back to one sample, sequenced in a study of T cells in tumors after PD-1 blockade (dated by TCRdb to between 2019 and 2020). Sample time point, as interpreted from the label and publication: before anti-PD-1 therapy. To prepare the library, the immunoSEQ multiplex PCR assay was applied. The table was pulled from immuneACCESS by TCRdb, which kept in-frame rearrangements only. Such tables lose some clones; where checked, under half of the loss comes from unresolved V genes, and the rest has no known cause. The sample records 61,000 or so clones, around 80% of which are singletons. Jointly, the top ten make up 13% of the sample. This specimen consisted of PBMCs, obtained before anti-PD-1 treatment. The receptors shown here come from a human donor with basal cell carcinoma.

J is TRBJ1-1 and V is TRBV5-1, with D uncertain. Germline assignment: CDR1 SGHRS and CDR2 YFSETQ. The V end lost 0 bases, the J end lost 6 bases, and 12 bases lay between the germline ends. This CDR3 region has 14 residues. The chain's CDR3 is CASSLVRKGAEAFF. The DNA for the CDR3 is TGCGCCAGCAGCTTGGTGAGGAAAGGTGCTGAAGCTTTCTTT.

The chain combines TRBV7-2 with TRBJ2-1; D not resolved. The V gene lost 2 bases and the J gene lost 10 bases, with 12 bases spanning the gap. CDR1 SGHTA and CDR2 FQGNSA come from the germline V gene. This CDR3 comprises 13 residues. CDR3 sequence: CASSLSGMGEQFF. The CDR3 coding sequence is TGTGCCAGCAGCTTATCCGGAATGGGGGAGCAGTTCTTC.

V usage is TRBV13 and J usage is TRBJ2-5; D may match TRBD1 or TRBD2 (6 bases each). V shed 0 bases and J shed 2 bases, with 13 bases lying between them. CDR1 PRHDT and CDR2 FYEKMQ come from the germline V gene (reference sequence). This CDR3 comprises 16 residues. CDR3 bases: TGTGCCAGCAGCTTAGGCGGGGGCTCCTTTCAAGAGACCCAGTACTTC. It yields the protein CASSLGGGSFQETQYF.

The genes are TRBV5-1 and TRBJ2-7; 8 positions match TRBD1. This CDR3 region has 15 residues. CDR1 is SGHRS and CDR2 is YFSETQ in the germline V gene. Trimming removed 0 bases from V and 7 bases from J; junction bases left unmatched: 9. The CDR3 loop is CASSLAGTGFGEQYF. For the CDR3, the DNA is TGCGCCAGCAGCTTGGCCGGGACAGGATTCGGGGAGCAGTACTTC.

This chain joins TRBV18 and TRBJ2-7; maybe TRBD1 (5 bases). In germline, CDR1 is KGHSH, CDR2 LQKENI. The CDR3 loop spans 13 amino acids. V was trimmed by 4 bases and J by 3 bases, leaving 10 bases between them. CDR3 loop: CASSRTDSYEQYF. The CDR3 DNA follows: TGTGCCAGCTCACGGACCGACAGCTACGAGCAGTACTTC. The whole variable domain, filled in from reference TRBV18 and TRBJ2-7, reads NAGVMQNPRHLVRRRGQEARLRCSPMKGHSHVYWYRQLPEEGLKFMVYLQKENIIDESGMPKERFSAEFPKEGPSILRIQQVVRGDSAAYFCASSRTDSYEQYFGPGTRLTVT.

The chain uses TRBV7-2 and TRBJ2-5; the D gene could be TRBD1 or TRBD2 (5 bases each). The V end was cut by 0 bases, the J end by 4 bases, with 9 bases between. There are 14 residues in the CDR3. Germline-derived CDR1 and CDR2 are SGHTA and FQGNSA. The CDR3 is CASSLAGTVETQYF. CDR3 DNA: TGTGCCAGCAGCTTAGCAGGGACGGTAGAGACCCAGTACTTC.

This chain links TRBV19 with TRBJ1-2; D is unresolved. Germline V lookup: CDR1 LNHDA, CDR2 SQIVND (reference sequence). V was pared by 5 bases and J by 5 bases, with 12 bases between. This CDR3 spans 13 amino acids. Here the CDR3 reads CASSPPDRYGYTF. The CDR3 bases are TGTGCCAGTAGTCCCCCCGACCGTTATGGCTACACCTTC.

The CDR3 protein is CAISESRRGGVNTEAFF. DNA for the CDR3: TGTGCCATCAGTGAGTCGAGGAGGGGGGGCGTGAACACTGAAGCTTTCTTT. The chain couples TRBV10-3 to TRBJ1-1, with TRBD1 as a possible D gene (6 bases). There are 17 residues in the CDR3. Looked up from germline, CDR1 is ENHRY and CDR2 is SYGVKD. V was clipped by 0 bases and J by 0 bases, with 14 bases between them.

This chain connects TRBV7-3 to TRBJ2-5; 9 bases line up with TRBD1. Per the germline V gene, CDR1 is SGHTA and CDR2 is FQGTGA. The CDR3 has 15 amino acids. V lost 6 bases, J lost 3 bases, and 8 bases stayed unmatched. CDR3 loop: CASRTRDRVEETQYF. Written as DNA, the CDR3 is TGTGCCAGCAGAACCAGGGACAGGGTGGAAGAGACCCAGTACTTC.

This sequence joins TRBV19 and TRBJ1-1; a weak D match, TRBD1 (5 bases). CDR3 length equals 14 residues. The V and J ends lost 5 bases and 2 bases respectively, with 12 bases between them. The V gene's germline CDR1 is LNHDA and CDR2 SQIVND (reference sequence). The CDR3 loop reads CASSSRGVNTEAFF. As DNA, the CDR3 is TGTGCCAGTAGTTCCCGGGGCGTCAACACTGAAGCTTTCTTT.

The chain carries TRBV7-9 and TRBJ2-3; D is ambiguous. The CDR3 is 12 amino acids. The V end lost 6 bases, the J end lost 2 bases, and 6 bases lay between the germline ends. Germline values: CDR1 SEHNR, CDR2 FQNEAQ (reference sequence). CDR3 nucleotides: TGTGCCAGCAGACAAGCCACAGATACGCAGTATTTT. It is translated as CASRQATDTQYF.

This clone was counted a single time. The genes are TRBV30 and TRBJ1-4, with 7 bases aligning to TRBD1. In germline, CDR1 is GTSNPN, CDR2 SVGIG (reference sequence). The CDR3 has 11 residues. Trimming took 0 bases from V and 13 from J; bases not matched to a gene: 2. The CDR3 sequence: CAWSVGDRLFF. In DNA form, the CDR3 reads TGTGCCTGGAGTGTGGGGGACAGACTGTTTTTT.

DNA for the CDR3: TGCGCCAGCAGTGAGATAGGGAATCAGCCCCAGCATTTT. Its translation: CASSEIGNQPQHF. The chain has TRBV10-1 and TRBJ1-5; no clear D gene. Per the germline V gene, CDR1 is WNHNN and CDR2 is SYGVQD (reference sequence). Trimming took 2 bases from V and 4 from J, leaving 6 bases between them. This CDR3 contains 13 residues.

The chain joins TRBV18 to TRBJ2-5; 7 positions match TRBD2. The length of the CDR3 is 15 residues. V dropped 6 bases and J dropped 4; count of bases not matched to a gene: 11. Germline V gives CDR1 KGHSH, CDR2 LQKENI. The CDR3 nucleotides read TGTGCCAGCTCCGCCGGCCAGGGAGGGATAGAGACCCAGTACTTC. Its translation is CASSAGQGGIETQYF.

This clone appeared once. The chain is built from TRBV27 and TRBJ2-5, with D possibly TRBD1 on 6 matching bases. The CDR3 totals 13 residues. From germline, CDR1 is MNHEY and CDR2 SMNVEV (reference sequence). V lost 4 bases to trimming and J lost 5 bases, with 11 bases between them. CDR3 amino acids: CASSSYRDETQYF. CDR3 sequence (DNA): TGTGCCAGCAGTTCCTACAGGGACGAGACCCAGTACTTC.

This chain uses TRBV24-1 with TRBJ2-1; D unresolved. The CDR3 has 13 residues. Germline lookup yields CDR1 KGHDR and CDR2 SFDVKD. V was cut by 7 bases and J by 4 bases, with 10 bases left in between. CDR3 DNA: TGTGCCACCAGCGGTTCCAGTTACAATGAGCAGTTCTTC. Residues: CATSGSSYNEQFF.

The chain combines TRBV5-1 with TRBJ1-2, with D possibly matching TRBD1 (6 bases). Trimming shortened V by 4 bases and J by 2 bases, and 12 bases separated the two germline ends. The CDR3 runs to 14 residues. The germline V gene has CDR1 SGHRS and CDR2 YFSETQ. DNA of the CDR3: TGCGCCAGCAGCGTGGACAGTCTCAACTATGGCTACACCTTC. As protein: CASSVDSLNYGYTF.

The chain uses TRBV5-1 and TRBJ1-1, with D possibly TRBD1 on 6 matching bases. Trimming pared 2 bases from V and 1 base from J, leaving 12 bases between. Germline assignment: CDR1 SGHRS and CDR2 YFSETQ. CDR3 size: 15 residues. In nucleotides, the CDR3 is TGCGCCAGCAGCTTAGGGGGAACAGGGAACACTGAAGCTTTCTTT. Its protein product is CASSLGGTGNTEAFF. Complete variable domain (other parts from reference TRBV5-1 and TRBJ1-1): KAGVTQTPRYLIKTRGQQVTLSCSPISGHRSVSWYQQTPGQGLQFLFEYFSETQRNKGNFPGRFSGRQFSNSRSEMNVSTLELGDSALYLCASSLGGTGNTEAFFGQGTRLTVV.

The CDR3 reads CAWLDKMNTEAFF. The CDR3 DNA is TGTGCCTGGTTGGACAAAATGAACACTGAAGCTTTCTTT. This chain uses TRBV30 with TRBJ1-1; the D gene is possibly TRBD1 (5 bases). This CDR3 region has 13 residues. Germline CDR1 and CDR2: GTSNPN and SVGIG (reference sequence). Trimming removed 5 bases at V and 0 bases at J, with 10 bases between.

This chain connects TRBV30 to TRBJ2-7; D may be TRBD2 (5 bases). The CDR3 sequence is 14 residues long. V dropped 2 bases and J dropped 4 bases, with 15 bases sitting between them. The germline gives CDR1 GTSNPN, CDR2 SVGIG (reference sequence). The CDR3, as DNA: TGTGCCTGGAGTCCTACTAGAAAGACGTACGAGCAGTACTTC. Protein product: CAWSPTRKTYEQYF.

The J gene is TRBJ2-2, the V gene TRBV19; a possible D gene is TRBD2 (5 bases). V lost 9 bases and J lost 2, with 10 bases in between. Looked up from germline, CDR1 is LNHDA and CDR2 is SQIVND (reference sequence). This CDR3 contains 13 residues. The CDR3 nucleotides are TGTGCCAGCTTACGGACTAACACCGGGGAGCTGTTTTTT. The encoded protein is CASLRTNTGELFF. Looking up the rest from reference TRBV19 and TRBJ2-2 gives the full variable domain: DGGITQSPKYLFRKEGQNVTLSCEQNLNHDAMYWYRQDPGQGLRLIYYSQIVNDFQKGDIAEGYSVSREKKESFPLTVTSAQKNPTAFYLCASLRTNTGELFFGEGSRLTVL.

In its sample, this clone was seen a few times. The chain joins TRBV7-9 to TRBJ2-2, with D possibly being TRBD1 (6 bases). In germline, CDR1 is SEHNR, CDR2 FQNEAQ (reference sequence). The CDR3 is 15 residues long. V was cut by 6 bases and J by 2 bases, with 13 bases left in between. CDR3 nucleotide sequence: TGTGCCAGCAGTGAGCGGACAGAAAACACCGGGGAGCTGTTTTTT. This translates into CASSERTENTGELFF.

This rearrangement joins TRBV6-5 to TRBJ2-1; the match to TRBD1 covers 9 bases. The V segment lost 6 bases and the J segment 7 bases; nucleotides outside the gene matches: 10. The CDR3 runs to 15 residues. Looked up from germline, CDR1 is MNHEY and CDR2 is SVGAGI. Here the CDR3 reads CASRPTGGAWNEQFF. The CDR3 DNA sequence: TGTGCCAGCAGGCCAACAGGGGGCGCGTGGAATGAGCAGTTCTTC.

This sequence joins TRBV30 and TRBJ2-3; D not certain. This CDR3 spans 13 amino acids. Germline lookup yields CDR1 GTSNPN and CDR2 SVGIG (reference sequence). V lost 0 bases and J lost 0, with 4 bases in between. The CDR3 loop reads CAWSVPSTDTQYF. DNA for the CDR3: TGTGCCTGGAGTGTCCCTAGCACAGATACGCAGTATTTT.

This clone was observed a few times. The CDR3 region has the DNA TGTGCCAGTAGTACAGGACAGTACAATCAGCCCCAGCATTTT. Amino acid sequence: CASSTGQYNQPQHF. The chain couples TRBV19 to TRBJ1-5; D is perhaps TRBD1 (6 bases). This CDR3 is built from 14 residues. Trimming shortened V by 4 bases and J by 3 bases, and 10 bases separated the two germline ends. Germline assignment: CDR1 LNHDA and CDR2 SQIVND (reference sequence).

The chain uses TRBV29-1 and TRBJ1-5; D is possibly TRBD1 (5 bases). Germline V gene data show CDR1 as SQVTM and CDR2 as ANQGSEA. V was shortened by 4 bases and J by 6 bases, with 10 bases between the two germline ends. The CDR3 contains 12 residues. The CDR3 loop reads CSVGEGTQPQHF. The CDR3 nucleotides are TGCAGCGTTGGTGAGGGGACTCAGCCCCAGCATTTT.